This TCR beta chain was profiled in a study of identifying expanded T cells in peripheral blood. The data were produced by immunoSEQ multiplex PCR, yet TCRdb's version contains in-frame clones alone and is incomplete. The repertoire holds some 78,000 clones, with roughly 89% as singletons. During the collection period, no donor immune events like infections were recorded. There are 13 residues in the CDR3. CDR1 and CDR2 (germline): GTSNPN, SVGIG (reference sequence). The ends lost 1 base at V and 7 bases at J; junction bases unmatched: 6. This receptor was identified in a person aged 18-69 years in good health. Material: blood. The rearrangement joins TRBV30 to TRBJ1-2; 7 nucleotides match TRBD1. CDR3 residues: CAWSAAGGGGYTF. CDR3 nucleotides: TGTGCCTGGAGTGCCGCAGGGGGGGGTGGCTACACCTTC.